Listed below are T cell receptor beta chains from one sample, sequenced in a study of cytomegalovirus exposure and HLA in healthy donors. Repertoires were generated with immunoSEQ multiplex PCR, while TCRdb's copy carries only in-frame clones and drops some. Altogether fewer than 150,000 clones are present, roughly 80% being singletons, with the ten largest covering 2.2%. Material: PBMCs. All receptors come from a man in his thirties or forties in good health and CMV-seronegative. Both conserved end residues are trimmed from each CDR3.

V,CDR3
TRBV19,ASSIPDRAQPQH
TRBV10-1,ASSDWRSADTQY
TRBV13,ASTQAGSSYEQY
TRBV5-1,ASSAGISRAGNTIY
TRBV18,ASSLGTSGVYEQY
TRBV6-5,ASSSRTGFNEKLF
TRBV6-1,ASSERSAGGLGGGYT
TRBV7-2,ASSSNGLAGLYEQY
TRBV10-3,AISPGTGVATDTQY
TRBV7-2,ASSRHLAEGADTQY
TRBV5-6,ASSPGGDVYYVLT
TRBV19,ASSITPSNEKLF
TRBV30,ASLRDSDLFYT
TRBV4-1,ASSQDGTGGANVLT
TRBV12-5,ASGLGSRRNNEQF
TRBV2,ASSEQGVTSAITDTQY
TRBV5-4,ASSLEGLAMSSDTQY
TRBV2,ASKTGIGNTIY
TRBV30,AWSVYGTQY
TRBV5-5,ASSTRDWERAF
TRBV7-9,SSSFYQGGRTEAF
TRBV11-3,ASSLVSGAHFYEQY